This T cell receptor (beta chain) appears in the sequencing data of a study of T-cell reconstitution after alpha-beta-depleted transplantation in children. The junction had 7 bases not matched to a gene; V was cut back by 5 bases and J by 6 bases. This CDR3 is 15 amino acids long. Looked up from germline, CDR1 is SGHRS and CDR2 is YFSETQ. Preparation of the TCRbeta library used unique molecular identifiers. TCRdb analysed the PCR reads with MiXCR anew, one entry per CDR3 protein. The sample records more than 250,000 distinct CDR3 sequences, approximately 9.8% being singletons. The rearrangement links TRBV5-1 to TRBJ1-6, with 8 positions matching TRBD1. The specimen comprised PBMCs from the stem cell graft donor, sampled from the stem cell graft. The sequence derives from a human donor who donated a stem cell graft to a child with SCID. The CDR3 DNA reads TGCGCCAGCAGACTAGGGACAGGCGGTAATTCACCCCTCCACTTT. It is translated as CASRLGTGGNSPLHF.